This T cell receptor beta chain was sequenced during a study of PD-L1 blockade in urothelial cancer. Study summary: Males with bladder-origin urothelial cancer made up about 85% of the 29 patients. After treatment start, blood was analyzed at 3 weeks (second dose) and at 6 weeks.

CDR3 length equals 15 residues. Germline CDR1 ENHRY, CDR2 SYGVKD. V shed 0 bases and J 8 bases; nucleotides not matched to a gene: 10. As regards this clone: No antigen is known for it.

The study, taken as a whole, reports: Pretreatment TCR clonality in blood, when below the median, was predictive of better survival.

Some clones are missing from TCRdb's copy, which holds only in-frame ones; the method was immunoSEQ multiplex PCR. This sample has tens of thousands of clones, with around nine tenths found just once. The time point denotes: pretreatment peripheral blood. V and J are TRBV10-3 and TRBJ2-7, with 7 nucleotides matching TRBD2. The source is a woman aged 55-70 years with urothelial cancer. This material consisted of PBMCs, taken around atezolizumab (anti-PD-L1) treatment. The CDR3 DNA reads TGTGCCATCAGTGAGTCGGGCGGGCGGGAGCGTCAGCAGTACTTC. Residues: CAISESGGRERQQYF.